The sequence of this T cell receptor (beta chain) was determined in a study of beta chain features in type 1 diabetes. This clone turned up a few times. Reverse transcribing all isolated RNA meant expressed TCRB transcripts were sequenced. Profiling relied on immunoSEQ multiplex PCR, and the TCRdb table lists in-frame clones only, not all of them. The repertoire holds roughly 400,000 clones, with approximately 16% as singletons. This CDR3 region has 18 residues. V was shortened by 10 bases and J by 1 base, with 23 bases between the two germline ends. Germline V gene lookup returns CDR1 LNHDA and CDR2 SQIVND (reference sequence).

The genes are TRBV19 and TRBJ2-6; TRBD1 is a possible D gene (5 bases). The sequence was obtained from a woman younger than 30 in good health. What was sequenced was naive CD4+ T cells from blood. The DNA for the CDR3 is TGTGCCACTTCAGACCCGACAGAGCCTGGATCTGGGGCCAACGTCCTGACTTTC. Amino acid sequence: CATSDPTEPGSGANVLTF.